The 17 T cell receptor beta chains below all came from one sample that was sequenced in a study of spatial heterogeneity in lung cancer. Time point meaning: sample taken at primary tumor resection. Whole RNA obtained from tumor, nontumor lung or frozen PBMC underwent sequencing without sorting. TCRdb reanalysed the 5' RACE reads using MiXCR and keeps one entry per CDR3 protein. Among 35,000 to 55,000 distinct CDR3 sequences listed, around 13% were seen once. The specimen was PBMCs, collected at surgery. The receptor source for this set is a male donor with early-stage non-small cell lung cancer.

The V call is TRBV18, the J call TRBJ2-3; D tentatively reads TRBD1 or TRBD2 (5 bases each). The CDR3 consists of 14 residues. The germline CDR1 and CDR2 sequences are KGHSH and LQKENI. V was cut by 5 bases and J by 2 bases, with 11 bases left in between. CDR3 sequence (DNA): TGTGCCAGCTCAACCGGGACCAACACAGATACGCAGTATTTT. Translation gives CASSTGTNTDTQYF.

This clonotype occurred many times. The rearrangement links TRBV12-3 or TRBV12-4 to TRBJ2-2; D is perhaps TRBD2 (6 bases). The CDR3 has 15 residues. Trimming took off 1 base at V and 0 bases at J, with 6 bases between the two ends. The CDR3 DNA sequence: TGTGCCAGCAGTTTAGGACTAGCGAACACCGGGGAGCTGTTTTTT. It yields the protein CASSLGLANTGELFF.

This clonotype was seen a few times. The chain uses TRBV9 and TRBJ2-1; no definite D call. V lost 0 bases and J lost 3, with 7 bases in between. CDR3 length equals 14 residues. In germline, CDR1 is SGDLS, CDR2 YYNGEE. The CDR3: CASSVEGNYNEQFF. The CDR3 DNA follows: TGTGCCAGCAGCGTAGAAGGGAACTACAATGAGCAGTTCTTC.

The table lists this clonotype with a few counts. This chain joins TRBV27 and TRBJ1-1; D call uncertain. CDR3 length equals 15 residues. The germline V and J ends were trimmed by 7 bases and 3 bases, with 18 bases remaining between them. Germline CDR1 and CDR2: MNHEY and SMNVEV (reference sequence). The CDR3 loop reads CASMGGGGWDTEAFF. CDR3 coding DNA: TGTGCCAGCATGGGCGGCGGAGGTTGGGACACTGAAGCTTTCTTT.

This clonotype was seen ten or more times. V and J are TRBV29-1 and TRBJ1-3, with 7 nucleotides matching TRBD1. J was trimmed by 4 bases and V by 4 bases; bases with no gene match: 4. Germline CDR1 and CDR2: SQVTM and ANQGSEA. The CDR3 length is 13 residues. CDR3 region: CSVAQGGGNTIYF. The CDR3 DNA reads as TGCAGCGTTGCCCAGGGGGGCGGAAACACCATATATTTT.

By share, this clonotype counts as medium-sized. This chain links TRBV27 with TRBJ1-2, with 8 positions matching TRBD1. Losses at the gene ends were 3 bases for V and 2 bases for J; bases not matched to a gene: 2. The CDR3 contains 14 residues. Germline V gene data show CDR1 as MNHEY and CDR2 as SMNVEV (reference sequence). For the CDR3, the DNA is TGTGCCAGCAGTTTGCAGGGGGCAAACTATGGCTACACCTTC. Translating gives CASSLQGANYGYTF.

This clonotype was found a few times. The gene calls are TRBV1 and TRBJ1-5. TRBV1 is termed a pseudogene. The CDR3 contains 14 residues. This chain's CDR3 is CTSSQRDINQPQHF. CDR3 nucleotides: TGCACCAGCAGCCAAAGGGATATCAATCAGCCCCAGCATTTT.

This clonotype was seen only a few times. The J gene is TRBJ2-2, the V gene TRBV24-1, with a weak D call TRBD2 (6 bases). Germline V gene sequence: CDR1 KGHDR, CDR2 SFDVKD. The CDR3 runs to 13 residues. V lost 9 bases and J 5 bases, leaving 12 bases between the germline ends. CDR3 sequence (DNA): TGTGCCACCGGGACTGCGCGGACCGGGGAGCTGTTTTTT. This translates into CATGTARTGELFF.

This rearrangement joins TRBV7-3 to TRBJ2-2; 8 positions agree with TRBD2. Germline values: CDR1 SGHTA, CDR2 FQGTGA. The trim removed 3 bases at V and 6 bases at J, leaving 0 bases unmatched. This CDR3 has 13 amino acids. The chain's CDR3 is CASSLTSAGELFF. The CDR3 nucleotides read TGTGCCAGCAGCTTGACTAGCGCCGGGGAGCTGTTTTTT.

The rearrangement uses TRBV7-9 and TRBJ2-3, with 12 bases identical to TRBD2. The CDR3 runs 15 residues. Germline values: CDR1 SEHNR, CDR2 FQNEAQ (reference sequence). The ends lost 5 bases at V and 3 bases at J; junction bases unmatched: 3. CDR3 sequence: CASSLTSGRTDTQYF. The DNA of the CDR3 is TGTGCCAGCAGCCTGACTAGCGGGAGAACAGATACGCAGTATTTT. The complete variable domain, with remaining parts taken from reference TRBV7-9 and TRBJ2-3, reads DTGVSQNPRHKITKRGQNVTFRCDPISEHNRLYWYRQTLGQGPEFLTYFQNEAQLEKSRLLSDRFSAERPKGSFSTLEIQRTEQGDSAMYLCASSLTSGRTDTQYFGPGTRLTVL.

The chain recombines TRBV29-1 with TRBJ2-2; 7 bases agree with TRBD2. Germline V gene sequence: CDR1 SQVTM, CDR2 ANQGSEA. The CDR3 is 14 residues long. Germline trimming cut 3 bases from V and 4 bases from J; bases unmatched to any gene: 5. CDR3 sequence reads: CSVDRGLSTGELFF. Written as DNA, the CDR3 is TGCAGCGTTGACCGGGGACTAAGCACCGGGGAGCTGTTTTTT.

The CDR3 spells CASSLGLAGMDTDTQYF. The CDR3 DNA sequence: TGTGCCAGCAGTTTAGGACTAGCGGGGATGGACACAGATACGCAGTATTTT. This chain links TRBV12-3 or TRBV12-4 with TRBJ2-3, with 11 bases lining up with TRBD2. This CDR3 is built from 17 residues. The ends lost 1 base at V and 2 bases at J; junction bases unmatched: 5.

This clonotype has a single count. The chain recombines TRBV6-2 or TRBV6-3 with TRBJ1-5; no firm D call. In germline, CDR1 is MNHEY, CDR2 SVGEGT. This CDR3 has 14 residues. The V gene lost 3 bases and the J gene lost 3 bases, with 9 bases spanning the gap. The CDR3 DNA reads as TGTGCCAGCAGTTATACAGCATTCAATCAGCCCCAGCATTTT. Protein: CASSYTAFNQPQHF.

This clonotype has more than one count but fewer than ten. This sequence joins TRBV20-1 and TRBJ1-6; D gene uncertain. Germline assignment: CDR1 DFQATT and CDR2 SNEGSKA (reference sequence). V lost 0 bases and J 9 bases, leaving 12 bases between the germline ends. CDR3 length equals 14 residues. The CDR3: CSARDEGMGSPLHF. As DNA, the CDR3 is TGCAGTGCTAGAGACGAGGGAATGGGTTCACCCCTCCACTTT.

This clonotype was counted only a few times. This chain connects TRBV11-1 to TRBJ2-1, with D possibly TRBD2 on 5 matching bases. V dropped 7 bases and J dropped 0 bases, with 16 bases sitting between them. Germline values: CDR1 SGHAT, CDR2 FQDESV (reference sequence). There are 16 residues in the CDR3. Here the CDR3 reads CASTISVHSSYNEQFF. The CDR3 DNA follows: TGTGCCAGCACCATTAGCGTTCACAGCTCCTACAATGAGCAGTTCTTC.

This clonotype occurred many times. The V and J genes are TRBV7-8 and TRBJ2-7; D unclear. The germline CDR1 and CDR2 sequences are SGHVS and FQNEAQ. Trimming removed 5 bases at V and 2 bases at J, with 16 bases between. The CDR3 is made up of 15 amino acids. CDR3 nucleotides: TGTGCCAGCAGCACCCGCGTGGGCGACACCTACGAGCAGTACTTC. Residues: CASSTRVGDTYEQYF. The whole variable domain, filled in from reference TRBV7-8 and TRBJ2-7, reads GAGVSQSPRYKVAKRGQDVALRCDPISGHVSLFWYQQALGQGPEFLTYFQNEAQLDKSGLPSDRFFAERPEGSVSTLKIQRTQQEDSAVYLCASSTRVGDTYEQYFGPGTRLTVT.

At least ten counts were recorded for this clonotype. This chain uses TRBV20-1 with TRBJ2-3; the D gene is possibly TRBD2 (6 bases). The germline V gene has CDR1 DFQATT and CDR2 SNEGSKA (reference sequence). Trimming took off 3 bases at V and 4 bases at J, with 17 bases between the two ends. The CDR3 sequence is 15 residues long. CDR3 protein: CSAREGTQKPDTQYF. CDR3 sequence (DNA): TGCAGTGCTAGGGAGGGGACTCAAAAGCCAGATACGCAGTATTTT.